This T cell receptor beta chain emerged from a study of blood T cell repertoires in COVID-19. Study-wide background: T cells, B-cell-depleted T cells, or PBMCs provided the cDNA or gDNA that served as material.

In germline, CDR1 is SGDLS, CDR2 YYNGEE. With V trimmed by 4 bases and J by 2 bases, 3 bases remained unmatched. The CDR3 covers 14 residues. In the original processing: Reference gene primer amplification yielded estimated nucleated cell counts. Produced via immunoSEQ multiplex PCR; TCRdb's table is partial and in-frame only. V, J and clone size derive from that table, while D and trimming were established from the DNA sequence. The table includes 150,000 to 200,000 clones, around 89% detected once. Participants spanned ages about 18 to 100 years and resided in about two dozen US areas. Cohort placement rested on clinical history that participants reported themselves.

The receptor was isolated from a young woman who had recovered from COVID-19. Sequencing input: PBMCs or T cells enriched from blood (not recorded which). The chain employs TRBV9 and TRBJ1-3, with 7 bases fitting TRBD1. CDR3 sequence: CASSLGQTGNTIYF. As DNA, the CDR3 is TGTGCCAGCAGCCTGGGACAGACTGGAAACACCATATATTTT.